Each of the 20 T cell receptor beta chains below was sequenced from the same sample in a study of shared clonotypes between healthy human individuals. Profiled with immunoSEQ multiplex PCR; TCRdb holds only in-frame clones, not every one. This table holds 550,000 to 800,000 clones, 74% found once. What was sequenced was memory CD4+ T cells sorted from blood. The subset was: CD45RA-negative fraction. Receptor source: a woman aged 30 to 39 in good health.

Ten or more counts support this clone. This rearrangement joins TRBV4-2 to TRBJ2-2; 7 nucleotides line up with TRBD2. CDR1 and CDR2 (germline): LGHNA, YNFKEQ. Unmatched junction bases numbered 7, after V lost 1 base and J lost 5 bases. This CDR3 region has 16 residues. DNA for the CDR3: TGTGCCAGCAGCCAAGTGGGGCGGGGGAGGACCGGGGAGCTGTTTTTT. It is translated as CASSQVGRGRTGELFF.

This clone was observed a single time. The chain combines TRBV19 with TRBJ2-6; TRBD1 matches at 7 bases. This CDR3 region has 17 residues. CDR1 LNHDA and CDR2 SQIVND come from the germline V gene (reference sequence). V was clipped by 3 bases and J by 1 base; unmatched bases: 6. Here the CDR3 DNA reads TGTGCCAGTAGTATCCTATTACAGGGGTCTGGGGCCAACGTCCTGACTTTC. It yields the protein CASSILLQGSGANVLTF.

Of note for this clone: The sample holds other DNA sequences that translate to the same CDR3. The rearrangement joins TRBV29-1 to TRBJ2-5, with 7 bases identical to TRBD1. The CDR3 sequence is 12 residues long. Germline V gene sequence: CDR1 SQVTM, CDR2 ANQGSEA. V trimming: 7 bases; J trimming: 4 bases; junction bases outside the gene matches: 6. This CDR3 is CSAESGGETQYF. The CDR3 DNA reads TGCAGCGCCGAGTCAGGGGGAGAGACCCAGTACTTC.

The genes are TRBV28 and TRBJ2-7; tentative D call: TRBD2 (6 bases). From germline, CDR1 is MDHEN and CDR2 SYDVKM. V dropped 5 bases and J dropped 3 bases, with 11 bases sitting between them. The CDR3 is made up of 13 amino acids. The CDR3 DNA sequence: TGTGCCAGCAGTAACGGGGGAAGCTACGAGCAGTACTTC. This translates into CASSNGGSYEQYF. Full variable domain (missing parts from reference TRBV28 and TRBJ2-7): DVKVTQSSRYLVKRTGEKVFLECVQDMDHENMFWYRQDPGLGLRLIYFSYDVKMKEKGDIPEGYSVSREKKERFSLILESASTNQTSMYLCASSNGGSYEQYFGPGTRLTVT.

This clone was detected ten times or more. This chain connects TRBV28 to TRBJ2-1; TRBD1 is a possible D gene (6 bases). V lost 2 bases and J lost 15, with 14 bases in between. Germline-derived CDR1 and CDR2 are MDHEN and SYDVKM. The CDR3 extends over 12 amino acids. For the CDR3, the DNA is TGTGCCAGCAGTTTACCCCGGCAGGGGTCGTTCTTC. Amino acid sequence: CASSLPRQGSFF.

V usage is TRBV2 and J usage is TRBJ1-5, with D unresolved. Trimming took 5 bases from V and 5 from J, leaving 13 bases between them. This CDR3 has 14 residues. Germline V CDR1 and CDR2: SNHLY, FYNNEI. The CDR3 sequence is CASSRDGGHQPQHF. DNA for the CDR3: TGTGCCAGCAGTCGAGACGGCGGCCATCAGCCCCAGCATTTT.

This chain joins TRBV6-1 and TRBJ2-1; 10 bases are a match to TRBD2. The CDR3 totals 15 residues. Trimming cost V 3 bases and J 5 bases; bases outside gene matches: 4. CDR1 and CDR2 (germline): MNHNS, SASEGT. The CDR3 DNA is TGTGCCAGCAGTGAGGGGACTAGCGCAAACAATGAGCAGTTCTTC. Protein: CASSEGTSANNEQFF.

CDR3: CASSQDTAGGTDTQYF. For the CDR3, the DNA is TGCGCCAGCAGCCAAGATACCGCCGGGGGCACAGATACGCAGTATTTT. The chain couples TRBV4-1 to TRBJ2-3; the D gene is possibly TRBD2 (5 bases). The V gene's germline CDR1 is MGHRA and CDR2 YSYEKL. The V gene lost 0 bases and the J gene lost 1 base, with 11 bases spanning the gap. This CDR3 region has 16 residues.

V usage is TRBV27 and J usage is TRBJ2-3, with 7 bases identical to TRBD1. Germline V gene data show CDR1 as MNHEY and CDR2 as SMNVEV (reference sequence). The CDR3 contains 14 residues. Germline trimming cut 6 bases from V and 5 bases from J; bases unmatched to any gene: 8. The DNA of the CDR3 is TGTGCCAGCAGCAAACAGGGGTTTGGAGATACGCAGTATTTT. This translates into CASSKQGFGDTQYF.

The chain employs TRBV5-4 and TRBJ2-1; 10 bases are shared with TRBD2. Germline CDR1 reads SGHNT; CDR2 reads YYREEE (reference sequence). The V gene end was trimmed by 0 bases and the J gene end by 3 bases; junction bases not matched to a gene: 3. This CDR3 contains 16 residues. DNA for the CDR3: TGTGCCAGCAGCTTGGGGCTAGCGGGAGTCTACAATGAGCAGTTCTTC. Translating gives CASSLGLAGVYNEQFF.

The gene calls are TRBV15 and TRBJ1-5; a possible D gene is TRBD1 (6 bases). Germline-derived CDR1 and CDR2 are LNHNV and YYDKDF (reference sequence). CDR3 length equals 15 residues. The V end lost 4 bases, the J end lost 0 bases, and 10 bases lay between the germline ends. The CDR3 coding sequence is TGTGCCACCAGCAAAAGGGACATTAGCAATCAGCCCCAGCATTTT. As protein: CATSKRDISNQPQHF.

This chain links TRBV2 with TRBJ1-2, with D hard to call. V was cut by 6 bases and J by 4 bases, with 12 bases left in between. CDR1 is SNHLY and CDR2 is FYNNEI in the germline V gene. CDR3 length: 13 amino acids. The CDR3 protein is CASRDGRTYGYTF. In nucleotides, the CDR3 is TGTGCCAGCAGGGATGGCAGGACCTATGGCTACACCTTC.

This clone has only one observation. The genes are TRBV7-1 and TRBJ1-5; the D gene is possibly TRBD1 (6 bases). TRBV7-1 is an open reading frame, and its role is uncertain. Trimming stripped 3 bases from V and 7 bases from J, with 13 bases between. The CDR3 extends over 14 amino acids. The CDR3 coding sequence is TGTGCCAGCAGCTCTTTCGAGGACAGCCAGCCCCAGCATTTT. This gives the protein CASSSFEDSQPQHF.

This chain uses TRBV5-4 with TRBJ2-7; D might be TRBD2 (6 bases). The CDR3 extends over 15 amino acids. Trimming cost V 0 bases and J 3 bases, with 13 bases left between them. Germline V lookup: CDR1 SGHNT, CDR2 YYREEE (reference sequence). DNA for the CDR3: TGTGCCAGCAGCTTGGATTGGCGGGGCGGCTACGAGCAGTACTTC. It is translated as CASSLDWRGGYEQYF.

This clone was observed many times. Distinct nucleotide sequences in the sample also encode this CDR3. This chain links TRBV29-1 with TRBJ2-7; 8 positions match TRBD2. Germline lookup yields CDR1 SQVTM and CDR2 ANQGSEA. The CDR3 loop spans 13 amino acids. After removal of 7 bases from V and 2 bases from J, the junction contained 7 bases not matched to a gene. The CDR3: CSAAGSGAYEQYF. In nucleotides, the CDR3 is TGCAGCGCCGCTGGTAGCGGGGCCTACGAGCAGTACTTC.

As to this clone: This same CDR3 is encoded by further DNA sequences in the sample. The chain recombines TRBV2 with TRBJ2-2; tentative D call: TRBD2 (5 bases). This CDR3 has 14 amino acids. V was clipped by 6 bases and J by 4 bases, with 12 bases between them. Germline CDR1 reads SNHLY; CDR2 reads FYNNEI. The CDR3 is CASSPLASTGELFF. The CDR3 DNA reads TGTGCCAGCAGCCCCCTAGCTAGCACCGGGGAGCTGTTTTTT.

The chain couples TRBV6-1 to TRBJ2-1, with 9 bases aligning to TRBD1. CDR3 length equals 16 residues. V lost 4 bases and J lost 8; bases outside the gene matches: 12. Germline CDR1 MNHNS, CDR2 SASEGT. The DNA of the CDR3 is TGTGCCAGCAGTGTTTTAATGGACAGGGGAGGTCATGAGCAGTTCTTC. Protein product: CASSVLMDRGGHEQFF.

This clone has a handful of counts. This sequence joins TRBV4-1 and TRBJ1-5; a possible D gene is TRBD1 (6 bases). The length of the CDR3 is 18 residues. The V gene lost 2 bases and the J gene lost 1 base, with 18 bases spanning the gap. Germline V gene sequence: CDR1 MGHRA, CDR2 YSYEKL. The CDR3 coding sequence is TGCGCCAGCAGCCAAATCAAGGGGGGACGCGGAAGCAATCAGCCCCAGCATTTT. It specifies CASSQIKGGRGSNQPQHF.

This chain uses TRBV11-3 with TRBJ2-1; 11 nucleotides match TRBD1. The V gene's germline CDR1 is SGHNT and CDR2 YENEEA. The trim removed 1 base at V and 11 bases at J, leaving 16 bases unmatched. The CDR3 is 18 residues long. This chain's CDR3 is CASSLGTGGNSGTSKQFF. CDR3 bases: TGTGCCAGCAGCTTAGGGACAGGGGGCAATAGCGGGACTAGTAAGCAGTTCTTC.

The V call is TRBV10-1, the J call TRBJ1-2; D is ambiguous. This CDR3 comprises 13 residues. Germline V lookup: CDR1 WNHNN, CDR2 SYGVQD (reference sequence). The ends were cut back, 3 bases at V and 4 bases at J, with 9 bases in the middle. The CDR3 sequence is CASSDVGSYGYTF. CDR3 in DNA: TGCGCCAGCAGTGATGTCGGGAGCTATGGCTACACCTTC.